The rows below give T cell receptor beta chains drawn from one sample of a study of CXCR3-negative and CXCR3-positive naive CD8 T cells. TCRdb re-called the 5' RACE reads and catalogs CDR3 proteins one per entry, DNA excluded. This sample carries 6,900 or so distinct CDR3 sequences, with around 1.4% going to the ten biggest clones. The sample taken for sequencing was naive CXCR3+ CD8+ T cells from blood. These receptors all stem from a human donor in good health. Some clones in this sample may be carry-over from other donors' samples. Each CDR3 is given with its conserved first and last residue. Clone sizes are given selectively: once, few, many, or a class where the clone is expanded.

>medium-sized|TRBJ2-7|TRBV28
CASRGAGSYEQYF
>medium-sized|TRBJ1-2|TRBV5-1
CASRSGGGYTF
>.|TRBJ2-2|TRBV5-4
CASSLEQLTGELFF
>.|TRBJ2-3|TRBV18
CASSPGGSADTQYF
>medium-sized|TRBJ2-1|TRBV6-1
CASSDRVGEQFF
>medium-sized|TRBJ2-1|TRBV15
CATSRDRRGGRGNEQFF
>medium-sized|TRBJ2-1|TRBV5-1
CASSLVWASSYNEQFF
>.|TRBJ2-1|TRBV29-1
CSVSGGREAVYNEQFF
>.|TRBJ2-1|TRBV29-1
CSWGLAGLEQFF
>medium-sized|TRBJ2-7|TRBV10-3
CAISETPQGEQYF
>.|TRBJ2-2|TRBV7-9
CASSSGGGELFF
>medium-sized|TRBJ2-7|TRBV29-1
CSVVGQFYEQYF
>.|TRBJ1-4|TRBV9
CASSVVGGANEKLFF
>medium-sized|TRBJ2-1|TRBV15
CATSRDQRLAGNEQFF
>.|TRBJ2-5|TRBV7-9
CASSPGQGVGETQYF
>.|TRBJ2-7|TRBV5-1
CASSLGHGYEQYF
>.|TRBJ1-6|TRBV6-6
CASTDRGNYNSPLHF
>medium-sized|TRBJ2-7|TRBV4-1
CASSQGLAGSYEQYF
>.|TRBJ2-5|TRBV3-1
CASSPNPGQGKETQYF
>.|TRBJ1-1|TRBV28
CASRNRLGGSPLF
>medium-sized|TRBJ2-3|TRBV10-3
CAISAPPGQGVSGRGTDTQYF
>medium-sized|TRBJ2-7|TRBV15
CATSIKPGTSRGLEQYF
>.|TRBJ1-4|TRBV5-1
CASSASWGTTNEKLFF
>.|TRBJ2-1|TRBV29-1
CSVERTPYNEQFF
>medium-sized|TRBJ2-1|TRBV9
CASSVEFNEQFF
>.|TRBJ2-1|TRBV7-9
CASSRQSYNEQFF
>medium-sized|TRBJ1-4|TRBV29-1
CSVQPGQGHEKLFF
>.|TRBJ2-1|TRBV6-4
CASKDFGRVDNEQFF
>medium-sized|TRBJ1-4|TRBV11-2
CASSLVQGSEKLFF
>medium-sized|TRBJ1-1|TRBV11-2
CASSPSEPIEAFF
>medium-sized|TRBJ2-7|TRBV10-3
CAITVPGLDEQYF
>.|TRBJ1-2|TRBV2
CASSPGGSRGYTF
>medium-sized|TRBJ1-6|TRBV10-3
CAISDTPSSYNSPLHF
>.|TRBJ2-7|TRBV13
CASSSPVKQSYEQYF
>.|TRBJ1-2|TRBV29-1
CSVLRQVGHNYDGYTF
>medium-sized|TRBJ1-2|TRBV6-5
CASSPEGRYGYTF
>medium-sized|TRBJ2-7|TRBV6-2/TRBV6-3
CASSLLLADYEQYF
>.|TRBJ2-1|TRBV27
CASSLPPSGSYEQFF
>.|TRBJ2-5|TRBV29-1
CSATTGVTLETQYF
>.|TRBJ2-1|TRBV7-6
CASSSRLAGAINEQFF
>.|TRBJ1-3|TRBV20-1
CSARTGTGNTIYF
>.|TRBJ2-1|TRBV7-6
CASSLGKGHRSNEQFF
>medium-sized|TRBJ2-3|TRBV7-3
CASSLPASTDTQYF
>medium-sized|TRBJ2-3|TRBV5-1
CASSSSGLGKDF
>.|TRBJ2-1|TRBV29-1
CSVIFPTYNEQFF
>.|TRBJ2-3|TRBV15
CATRERDRELYTDTQYF
>medium-sized|TRBJ2-1|TRBV2
CASREPGTLYEQFF
>medium-sized|TRBJ2-7|TRBV6-6
CASSYLGQTYEQYF
>medium-sized|TRBJ2-6|TRBV20-1
CSAGAGGANVLTF
>.|TRBJ2-7|TRBV7-2
CASSLGPYSYEQYF
>medium-sized|TRBJ2-5|TRBV11-2
CASSSPRPGRETQYF